Below, one TCR beta chain is given with its context. The antigen it recognizes is unknown. There are no base qualities to consult, and no much larger clone falls within one base. Counted from cysteine to valine, this CDR3 has 14 amino acids. The sequence is cut down to CDR3 DNA, 42 bases in frame from base 1. According to the germline V gene, CDR1 reads MNHEY and CDR2 reads SVGAGI. V loses 5 bases of germline sequence and J loses 0 bases, and the interval between the two ends is 11 bases. In the ViraFEST assay, PBMC were stimulated with viral peptide pools, and TCR sequencing was then used to find antigen-specific CD4+ T cell clonotypes based on their expansion. After about 10 days of culture, CD4+ T cells were isolated with the EasySep CD4+ T cell isolation kit. Negative nucleocapsid antibody results before and after vaccination confirmed that the healthy vaccine recipients had no prior SARS-CoV-2 infection. Over 1.5 million PBMC per well were cultured with roughly 10 ug/ml peptides in IMDM containing around 4.6% human AB serum, about 9.6 IU/ml IL-2 and gentamicin. On days 3 and 7, half of the culture medium was replaced with fresh IL-2-containing medium. Unless noted otherwise, every peptide stimulation condition was grown in triplicate wells. Using Ficoll-Paque Plus gradient centrifugation, PBMC were separated from whole blood and then either used fresh or cryopreserved at -140C. The overlapping peptide pools covered the spike proteins of SARS-CoV-2 and of the common cold coronaviruses HCoV-NL63, HCoV-OC43 and HCoV-229E. Genomic DNA was extracted from cultured CD4+ T cells with the QIAamp micro DNA kit.

Library preparation employed the immunoSEQ multiplex PCR assay. DNA from the cultured, isolated CD4+ T cells was subjected to TCR beta CDR3 sequencing. Under the source paper's analysis protocol: The analysis removed non-productive TCR sequences, trimmed reads to the CDR3 region, and retained only CDR3s that were 7 or more amino acids long. The MANAFEST web app was used to pick out antigen-specific clonotypes by comparing their expansion in peptide wells with that in reference cultures. Positive clones required FDR<0.05 expansion versus reference and all other wells, odds ratio above 5, and frequency above 0.1% in two replicate wells. A clonotype was called cross-reactive if it was significantly expanded both in SARS-CoV-2 spike wells and in at least one common cold coronavirus spike condition. CDR3 similarity was assessed by Levenshtein distance using the stringdist R package, and unrooted trees were constructed with ape in R 3.6.1. As stored in TCRdb, this immuneACCESS dataset retains in-frame rearrangements with V and J assigned. A fraction of the clones does not appear; measured against another copy, unresolved V genes explain less than half of the discrepancy, and the remainder lacks a known reason. That table furnishes V, J and clone size, whereas the DNA furnished D and trimming. The sample table records some 59,000 clones; around 80% of these occur just once. The leading ten clones occupy 2% to 2.5% of the sample.

This specimen comes from a study of vaccination effects on CD4 cells after COVID-19 (dated 2022 in TCRdb). Study-level background: Each participant got two doses of an mRNA SARS-CoV-2 vaccine, either BNT162b2 or mRNA-1273. SARS-CoV-2 spike-specific CD4+ TCR repertoires were compared before and after mRNA vaccination in COVID-19 convalescent patients and in infection-naive vaccine recipients. The full study included some 10 COVID-19 convalescent patients and several SARS-CoV-2-naive healthy vaccine recipients. Cultures from other donors in the study were sequenced with the Oncomine TCR Beta short-read assay on an Illumina iSeq 100.

Results the study describes overall, beyond this receptor: The study was limited by a small number of convalescent patients, and early post-infection timepoints were lacking. Among healthy vaccine recipients, nearly all vaccine-induced clones were SARS-CoV-2 mono-reactive, and just 1 of 255 was cross-reactive with common cold coronaviruses. At late post-vaccination timepoints, both infection-induced and vaccine-induced clones showed marked clonal contraction, consistent with waning T cell responses.

The clonotype originates from a human donor who received a COVID-19 vaccine. In this chain, TRBV6-5 is recombined with TRBJ2-7; confidence is insufficient to name the D gene. The starting material was CD4+ T cells from PBMCs cultured with HCoV-229E spike peptides, obtained before COVID-19 vaccination. The cell subset or site label for this specimen denotes: HCoV-229E spike overlapping peptide pool stimulation. In nucleotides, the sequence is TGTGCCAGCAGTAGGCCCTCGAGCTCCTACGAGCAGTACGTC. It specifies CASSRPSSSYEQYV.